This T cell receptor beta chain was sequenced for a study of early T cells in non-severe SARS-CoV-2 infection. Study-wide context: Bulk RNA isolated from unsorted whole blood underwent sequencing; chains were not paired.

Germline V CDR1 and CDR2: SNHLY, FYNNEI. This CDR3 has 14 amino acids. The table lists this clonotype with many counts. TCRdb ran MiXCR on the 5' RACE reads and lists one entry per CDR3 protein. The sample has tens of thousands of distinct CDR3 sequences, 7.5% to 9% seen once. The source is an adult who was a healthcare worker with PCR-confirmed SARS-CoV-2 infection or an uninfected control (not recorded which). The gene calls are TRBV2 and TRBJ1-6; 7 nucleotides agree with TRBD1. Sample: whole blood, taken at baseline. CDR3 nucleotide sequence: TGTGGGGGCCGACAGGGCTCCTATAATTCACCCCTCCACTTT. Translating it yields CGGRQGSYNSPLHF.